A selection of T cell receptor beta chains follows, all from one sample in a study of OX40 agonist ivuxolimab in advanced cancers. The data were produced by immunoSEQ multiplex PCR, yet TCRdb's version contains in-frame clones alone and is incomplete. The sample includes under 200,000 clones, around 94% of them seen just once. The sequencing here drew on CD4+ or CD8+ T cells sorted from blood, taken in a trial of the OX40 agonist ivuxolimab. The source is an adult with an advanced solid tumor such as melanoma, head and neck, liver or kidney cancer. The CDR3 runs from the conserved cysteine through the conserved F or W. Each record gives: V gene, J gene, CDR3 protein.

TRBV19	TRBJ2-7	CASSIKTGYEQYF
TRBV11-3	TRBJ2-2	CASSLDPVHTGELFF
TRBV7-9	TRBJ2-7	CASSFNPSGGSYEQYF
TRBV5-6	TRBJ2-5	CASSLRLQIQETQYF
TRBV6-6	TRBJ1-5	CASSSGFAASNQPQHF
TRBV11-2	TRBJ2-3	CASSPLAGGITDTQYF
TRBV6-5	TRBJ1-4	CASSYSSRTNEKLFF
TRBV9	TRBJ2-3	CASSVGRGTGAADTQYF
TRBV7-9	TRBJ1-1	CASSPPTVDSEEAFF
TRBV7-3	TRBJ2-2	CASSLVRTGELFF
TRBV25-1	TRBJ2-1	CASSNYRGSDEQFF
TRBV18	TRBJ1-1	CASSPGTEGTEAFF
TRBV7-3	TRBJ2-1	CASSPPRGDWEQFF
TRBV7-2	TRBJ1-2	CASSSVGGPNYGYTF
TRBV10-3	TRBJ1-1	CAISGLDTANTEAFF
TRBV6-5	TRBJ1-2	CASSYRGHGYTF
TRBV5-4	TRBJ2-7	CASSLSRAGEQYF
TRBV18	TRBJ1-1	CASSQGQGETEAFF
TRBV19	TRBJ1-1	CASSMAGGIDTEAFF
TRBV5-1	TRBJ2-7	CASSLAGGSGTGRYEQYF
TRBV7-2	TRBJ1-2	CASNPSGGGNYGYTF
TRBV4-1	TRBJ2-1	CASSPISGLAGVNEQFF